These 7 T cell receptor beta chains originate from one sample sequenced in a study of naive and memory T cell subsets. The beta constant-region primer was an equimolar mix of two oligonucleotides covering TRBC1 and TRBC2. Ligated cDNA was amplified by four rounds of PCR with nested alpha and beta constant-region primers and SP2. TCRdb analysed the UMI-ligation and nested PCR reads with MiXCR anew, one entry per CDR3 protein. The sample lists about 9,700 distinct CDR3 sequences, roughly 5.4% occurring once. What was sequenced was CD4+ TEMRA cells from blood. The subset here: effector memory re-expressing CD45RA, CD45RA+ CD27-. These receptors originate from a human donor in good health.

This clonotype was recorded at least ten times. CDR3 sequence (DNA): TGTGCCAGCAGCCAAGATCCCGGGCAGACCTACGAGCAGTACTTC. Translated, it gives CASSQDPGQTYEQYF. This rearrangement joins TRBV4-2 to TRBJ2-7; D remains ambiguous. V lost 0 bases, J lost 2 bases, and 11 bases lay in between. This CDR3 has 15 amino acids. The germline V gene has CDR1 LGHNA and CDR2 YNFKEQ.

This clonotype has a count of ten or more. J is TRBJ1-2 and V is TRBV7-2, with D possibly being TRBD1 (5 bases). The germline CDR1 and CDR2 sequences are SGHTA and FQGNSA. The CDR3 totals 16 residues. The V and J ends lost 4 bases and 5 bases respectively, with 20 bases between them. CDR3: CASSSRGGGEGYGYTF. CDR3 in DNA: TGTGCCAGCAGCTCACGGGGGGGGGGAGAAGGTTATGGCTACACCTTC.

A few counts support this clonotype. V and J are TRBV30 and TRBJ1-5; 7 bases are shared with TRBD1. The CDR3 loop spans 16 amino acids. J was trimmed by 1 base and V by 0 bases; bases with no gene match: 6. Germline V gene data show CDR1 as GTSNPN and CDR2 as SVGIG (reference sequence). In nucleotides, the CDR3 is TGTGCCTGGAGTGTAGCAGGCAGGGGGAGCAATCAGCCCCAGCATTTT. Protein sequence: CAWSVAGRGSNQPQHF.

This clonotype has just a few counts. The V and J genes are TRBV27 and TRBJ1-1; tentatively, D is TRBD1 (6 bases). The V gene lost 9 bases and the J gene lost 3 bases, with 32 bases spanning the gap. The CDR3 length is 19 residues. Germline V gene lookup returns CDR1 MNHEY and CDR2 SMNVEV (reference sequence). CDR3 in DNA: TGTGCCAGTATGCCCCCCGGGACACCAACCAGGGTGGGGCACACTGAAGCTTTCTTT. Its protein is CASMPPGTPTRVGHTEAFF.

The sample holds many counts of this clonotype. The chain carries TRBV20-1 and TRBJ2-2; possibly TRBD2 for D (6 bases). From germline, CDR1 is DFQATT and CDR2 SNEGSKA (reference sequence). Trimming shortened V by 3 bases and J by 7 bases, and 12 bases separated the two germline ends. The CDR3 is made up of 13 amino acids. CDR3 DNA sequence: TGCAGTGCTAGCGCGGGGTCAGGCGGGGAGCTGTTTTTT. Protein product: CSASAGSGGELFF.

This clonotype was counted at least ten times. The chain carries TRBV18 and TRBJ2-7; tentatively, D is TRBD1 (6 bases). This CDR3 region has 15 residues. Germline CDR1 is KGHSH and CDR2 is LQKENI. The germline V and J ends were trimmed by 2 bases and 1 base, with 12 bases remaining between them. DNA for the CDR3: TGTGCCAGCTCACCAAGAGACAGGAGATCCTACGAGCAGTACTTC. The encoded protein is CASSPRDRRSYEQYF.

This clonotype occurred a few times. The V and J genes are TRBV3-1 and TRBJ2-7; TRBD2 matches 12 bases. In germline, CDR1 is LGHDT, CDR2 YNNKEL (reference sequence). This CDR3 has 17 amino acids. J was trimmed by 2 bases and V by 2 bases; bases with no gene match: 7. Here the CDR3 reads CASSQLTSGGPPYEQYF. The CDR3 region has the DNA TGTGCCAGCAGCCAACTGACTAGCGGGGGCCCTCCCTACGAGCAGTACTTC.